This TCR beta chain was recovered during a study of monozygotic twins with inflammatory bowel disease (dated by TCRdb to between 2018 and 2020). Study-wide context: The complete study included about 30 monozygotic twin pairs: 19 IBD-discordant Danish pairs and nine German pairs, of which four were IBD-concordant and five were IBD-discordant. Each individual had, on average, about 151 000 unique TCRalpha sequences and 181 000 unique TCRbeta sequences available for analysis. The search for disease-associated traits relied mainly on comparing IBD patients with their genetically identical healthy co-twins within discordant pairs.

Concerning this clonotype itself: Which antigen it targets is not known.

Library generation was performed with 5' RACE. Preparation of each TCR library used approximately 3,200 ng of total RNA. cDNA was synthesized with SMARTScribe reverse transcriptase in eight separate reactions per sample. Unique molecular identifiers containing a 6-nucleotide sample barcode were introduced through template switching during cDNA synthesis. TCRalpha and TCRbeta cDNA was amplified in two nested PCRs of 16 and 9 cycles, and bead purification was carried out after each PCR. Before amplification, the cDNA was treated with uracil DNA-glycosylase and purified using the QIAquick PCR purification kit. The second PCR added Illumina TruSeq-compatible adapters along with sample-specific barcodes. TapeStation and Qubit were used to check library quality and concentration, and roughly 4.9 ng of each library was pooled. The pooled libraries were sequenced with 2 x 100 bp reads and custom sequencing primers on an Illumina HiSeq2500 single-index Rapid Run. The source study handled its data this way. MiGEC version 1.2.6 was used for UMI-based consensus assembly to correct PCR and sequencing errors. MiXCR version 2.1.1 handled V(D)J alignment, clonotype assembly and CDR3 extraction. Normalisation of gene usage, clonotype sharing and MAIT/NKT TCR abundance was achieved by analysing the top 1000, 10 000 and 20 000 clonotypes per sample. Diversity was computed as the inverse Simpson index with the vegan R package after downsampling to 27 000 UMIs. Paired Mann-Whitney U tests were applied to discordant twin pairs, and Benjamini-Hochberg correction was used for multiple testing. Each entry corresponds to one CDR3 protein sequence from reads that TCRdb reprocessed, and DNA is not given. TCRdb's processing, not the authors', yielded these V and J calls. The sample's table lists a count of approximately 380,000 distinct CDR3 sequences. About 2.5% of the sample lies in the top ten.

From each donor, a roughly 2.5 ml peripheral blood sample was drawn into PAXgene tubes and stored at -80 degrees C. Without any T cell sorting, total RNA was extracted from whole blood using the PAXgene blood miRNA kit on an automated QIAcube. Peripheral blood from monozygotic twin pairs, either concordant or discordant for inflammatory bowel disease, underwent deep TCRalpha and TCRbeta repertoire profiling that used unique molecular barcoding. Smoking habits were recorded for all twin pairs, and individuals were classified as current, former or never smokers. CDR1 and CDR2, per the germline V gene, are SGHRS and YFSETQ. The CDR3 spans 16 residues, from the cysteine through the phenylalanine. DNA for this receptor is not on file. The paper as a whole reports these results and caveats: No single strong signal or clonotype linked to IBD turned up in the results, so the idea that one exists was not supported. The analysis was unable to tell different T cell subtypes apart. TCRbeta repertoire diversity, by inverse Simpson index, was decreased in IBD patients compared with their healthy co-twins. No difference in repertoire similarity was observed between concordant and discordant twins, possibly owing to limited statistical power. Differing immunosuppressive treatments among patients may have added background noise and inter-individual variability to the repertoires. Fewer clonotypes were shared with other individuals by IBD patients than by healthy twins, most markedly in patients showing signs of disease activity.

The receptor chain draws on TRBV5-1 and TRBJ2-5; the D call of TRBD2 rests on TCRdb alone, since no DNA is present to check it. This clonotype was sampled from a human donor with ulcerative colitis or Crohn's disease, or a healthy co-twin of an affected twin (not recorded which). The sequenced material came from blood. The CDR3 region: CASSLTSGGNQETQYF.